This T cell receptor beta chain came from a study of T cells in women clearing cervical HPV infection. The wider study: Case blood was drawn a median around 140 days after lesion detection. Study observations and caveats: CIN3+ cases had significantly higher TCR richness than controls; evenness did not differ.

This table comes from immunoSEQ multiplex PCR, and its TCRdb copy is limited to in-frame clones, with some not included. Here the sample table reports roughly 20,000 clones. Trimming removed 7 bases from V and 3 bases from J; junction bases left unmatched: 5. From germline, CDR1 is DFQATT and CDR2 SNEGSKA (reference sequence). The CDR3 sequence is 13 residues long. Concerning this clone itself: Its specificity is not known. The read finishes 3 residues shy of the CDR3 end, and the germline J gene is used to complete it.

The origin of this receptor is a woman aged 18 to 75 with a cervical HPV16 infection that either progressed to CIN3+ or cleared (not recorded which). Sequencing was done on a sample of blood buffy coat. The rearrangement joins TRBV20-1 to TRBJ2-5; TRBD2 matches at 10 bases. The covered CDR3 bases are TGCAGTGTACAGCGGGGGGGCAAAGAGACC. Its protein is CSVQRGGKET. The whole CDR3 reads CSVQRGGKETQYF.